This TCR beta chain was identified during a study of PD-L1 blockade in urothelial cancer. Whole-study context: Most patients, about nine tenths of the roughly 30, were males with bladder-origin cancer.

The junction had 3 bases not matched to a gene; V was cut back by 1 base and J by 1 base. The CDR3 has 17 amino acids. Per germline, CDR1 SGHDT and CDR2 YYEEEE. Patients were living with locally advanced or metastatic urothelial carcinoma. Peripheral blood mononuclear cells were collected from every patient before and during treatment, yielding between 1 and 8 samples per patient. Some clones are missing from TCRdb's copy, which holds only in-frame ones; the method was immunoSEQ multiplex PCR. The table shows roughly 20,000 clones, with 90% occurring only once. The chain uses TRBV5-6 and TRBJ2-1; TRBD2 aligns across 12 bases. This TCR was recovered from an older woman with urothelial cancer. The sequencing used PBMCs, collected around atezolizumab (anti-PD-L1) treatment. The CDR3 region is CASSLTSGRRSYNEQFF. The CDR3 region has the DNA TGTGCCAGCAGCTTGACTAGCGGGAGGAGATCCTACAATGAGCAGTTCTTC.